This T cell receptor (beta chain) was retrieved from a study of T cell responses to AZD1222 COVID-19 vaccine. Whole-study results and caveats: Only 5 or 6 individuals given AZD1222 were seropositive at baseline.

Trimming took 2 bases from V and 1 from J, leaving 11 bases between them. The CDR3 covers 15 residues. Germline-derived CDR1 and CDR2 are KGHSH and LQKENI. Concerning this clone itself: Its target is unknown.

The repertoire was sequenced with immunoSEQ multiplex PCR; TCRdb's copy has only in-frame clones and lacks some. The sample consists of about 180,000 clones, approximately 92% of them appearing once. The gene calls are TRBV18 and TRBJ1-1, with D possibly matching TRBD1 (5 bases). The specimen comprised peripheral blood, sampled on day 0 of AZD1222 vaccination. This receptor was identified in an adult in good health. The CDR3 nucleotides are TGTGCCAGCTCACCAACTACTGGGGGGAACACTGAAGCTTTCTTT. It yields the protein CASSPTTGGNTEAFF.